This T cell receptor (beta chain) was recorded in a study of OX40 agonist ivuxolimab in advanced cancers. For the study at large: In this trial design, patients received ivuxolimab intravenously at 0.01 to 10 mg/kg every 2 weeks. Study outcomes and limitations: Both CD4+ and CD8+ T cell populations in blood had undergone clonal expansion by week 6 at 0.1 to 3.0 mg/kg. Some of the lowest clonal expansion was seen in partial responders at 0.1-3.0 mg/kg.

A word on this clone: The antigen is unknown.

Trimming left V 8 bases short and J 4 bases short, with 15 bases between. Germline lookup yields CDR1 MNHEY and CDR2 SVGAGI. This CDR3 region has 13 residues. Patients with a history of autoimmune disease or on systemic immunosuppression were excluded. Method: immunoSEQ multiplex PCR; TCRdb's copy keeps in-frame clones and lacks some. The table shows about 94,000 clones, with about 88% occurring only once. This TCR came from an adult with an advanced solid tumor such as melanoma, head and neck, liver or kidney cancer. V and J are TRBV6-5 and TRBJ2-7; D unclear. This specimen consisted of CD4+ or CD8+ T cells sorted from blood, obtained in a trial of the OX40 agonist ivuxolimab. The CDR3 DNA reads TGTGCCAGCCGGTCCGGTTATTATTACGAGCAGTACTTC. Protein sequence: CASRSGYYYEQYF.